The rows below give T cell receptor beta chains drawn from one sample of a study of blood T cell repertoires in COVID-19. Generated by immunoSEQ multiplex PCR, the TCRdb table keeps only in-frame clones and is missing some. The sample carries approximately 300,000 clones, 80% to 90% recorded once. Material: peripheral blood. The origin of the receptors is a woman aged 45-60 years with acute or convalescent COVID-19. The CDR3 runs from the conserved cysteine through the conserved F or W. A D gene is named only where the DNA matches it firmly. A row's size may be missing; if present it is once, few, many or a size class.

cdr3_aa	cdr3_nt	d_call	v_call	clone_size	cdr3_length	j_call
CASSVEGQGRNGYTF	TGTGCCAGCAGCGTAGAGGGACAGGGGAGGAACGGCTACACCTTC	TRBD1	TRBV9	NA	15	TRBJ1-2
CAISASENIQYF	TGTGCCATCAGTGCATCAGAAAACATTCAGTACTTC	NA	TRBV10-3	once	12	TRBJ2-4
CATRGVNTEAFF	TGTGCCACCAGAGGGGTGAACACTGAAGCTTTCTTT	NA	TRBV24-1	NA	12	TRBJ1-1
CASQPSGRAWETQYF	TGTGCCTCCCAACCTAGCGGGAGGGCCTGGGAGACCCAGTACTTC	TRBD2	TRBV10-3	NA	15	TRBJ2-5
CAALDRSEAFF	TGTGCTGCGCTAGACAGGTCTGAAGCTTTCTTT	NA	TRBV2	NA	11	TRBJ1-1
CASRWGDTEAFF	TGTGCCAGTAGATGGGGGGACACTGAAGCTTTCTTT	NA	TRBV19	few	12	TRBJ1-1
CASSIGVGRTEAFF	TGTGCCAGTAGTATTGGTGTGGGGAGGACTGAAGCTTTCTTT	NA	TRBV19	NA	14	TRBJ1-1
CASGRLAGENTGELFF	TGTGCCAGCGGGAGACTAGCGGGGGAGAACACCGGGGAGCTGTTTTTT	TRBD2	TRBV2	NA	16	TRBJ2-2
CANKRGGVYNEQFF	TGTGCCAACAAAAGGGGGGGAGTTTACAATGAGCAGTTCTTC	NA	TRBV2	NA	14	TRBJ2-1
CASSFDGQGNTEAFF	TGCGCCAGCAGCTTTGACGGACAGGGAAACACTGAAGCTTTCTTT	TRBD1	TRBV5-1	NA	15	TRBJ1-1
CASSSPSGDRYNYGYTF	TGTGCCAGCAGTTCCCCGAGCGGGGATAGATATAACTATGGCTACACCTTC	NA	TRBV27	NA	17	TRBJ1-2
CASSELAGTNTGELFF	TGTGCCAGCAGCGAACTAGCGGGAACGAACACCGGGGAGCTGTTTTTT	TRBD2	TRBV6-1	NA	16	TRBJ2-2
CASSLRPGTTLYGYTF	TGCGCCAGCAGCTTGAGACCAGGGACTACCCTCTATGGCTACACCTTC	NA	TRBV5-1	NA	16	TRBJ1-2
CASGPGLAGSTDTQYF	TGTGCTAGTGGTCCGGGACTAGCGGGATCAACAGATACGCAGTATTTT	TRBD2	TRBV12-5	NA	16	TRBJ2-3
CASSLGTTRPAEDEQFF	TGTGCCAGCAGCTTAGGGACTACGCGCCCAGCAGAGGATGAGCAGTTCTTC	NA	TRBV11-2	few	17	TRBJ2-1
CASSNGGGYTF	TGTGCCAGCAGCAACGGAGGAGGCTACACCTTC	NA	TRBV7-3	NA	11	TRBJ1-2
CASKDYTGDQETQYF	TGTGCCAGCAAGGATTACACGGGGGATCAAGAGACCCAGTACTTC	NA	TRBV27	NA	15	TRBJ2-5
CASSLVREVHEQYF	TGTGCCAGCAGCTTAGTCCGGGAGGTCCACGAGCAGTACTTC	TRBD2	TRBV7-2	many	14	TRBJ2-7
CASSYAPNNEQFF	TGTGCCAGCAGTTATGCCCCTAATAATGAGCAGTTCTTC	NA	TRBV6-5	NA	13	TRBJ2-1
CASSLFASPLTDTQYF	TGTGCCAGCAGCTTGTTCGCTAGCCCCCTCACAGATACGCAGTATTTT	NA	TRBV5-6	NA	16	TRBJ2-3
CASSYQINTEAFF	TGTGCCAGCAGTTATCAAATTAACACTGAAGCTTTCTTT	NA	TRBV12-3/TRBV12-4	once	13	TRBJ1-1
CASSRPGQGAYEQYF	TGTGCCAGCAGCCGGCCGGGACAGGGGGCCTACGAGCAGTACTTC	TRBD1	TRBV7-9	NA	15	TRBJ2-7
CATSGASGGLSYNEQFF	TGTGCCACCAGCGGAGCTAGCGGGGGACTCTCCTACAATGAGCAGTTCTTC	TRBD2	TRBV15	NA	17	TRBJ2-1
CASSPWRLAYNEQFF	TGTGCCAGCAGCCCTTGGCGGTTAGCCTACAATGAGCAGTTCTTC	NA	TRBV3-1/TRBV3-2	NA	15	TRBJ2-1
CASSPGRAALEQFF	TGTGCCAGCAGCCCCGGCAGGGCGGCCCTTGAGCAGTTCTTC	NA	TRBV11-3	NA	14	TRBJ2-1
CASSGSVANTGELFF	TGTGCCAGCAGTGGTAGCGTCGCGAACACCGGGGAGCTGTTTTTT	NA	TRBV25-1	NA	15	TRBJ2-2
CASPADTQTYNEQFF	TGTGCCAGCCCCGCGGACACGCAGACCTACAATGAGCAGTTCTTC	NA	TRBV7-9	NA	15	TRBJ2-1
CASSPRTGGSYEQYF	TGTGCCAGCTCACCGCGGACAGGGGGCAGTTACGAGCAGTACTTC	TRBD1	TRBV18	NA	15	TRBJ2-7
CASSPGTGGNQPQHF	TGTGCCAGCAGCCCCGGGACGGGGGGTAATCAGCCCCAGCATTTT	NA	TRBV6-4	NA	15	TRBJ1-5